This TCR beta chain came from a study of identical twins. Losses at the gene ends were 1 base for V and 8 bases for J; bases not matched to a gene: 11. Germline CDR1 is SGHDN and CDR2 is FVKESK. The CDR3 length is 15 residues. Template switching added a universal primer binding site, and final cDNA carried unique molecular identifiers. TCRdb re-derived calls from the 5' RACE reads in MiXCR, one entry per CDR3 protein. The sample carries roughly 1.6 million distinct CDR3 sequences, roughly a third recorded once. Broader study findings: Invariant MAIT and iNKT cells are populations that could partly confound zero-insertion analyses. The study drew conclusions from cross-sectional statistical analysis, not from following the same donors.

For this clonotype: What it binds is not known.

This receptor was taken from a newborn girl in good health. The specimen sequenced was cord blood. The chain recombines TRBV14 with TRBJ2-7; 7 positions match TRBD2. DNA for the CDR3: TGTGCCAGCAGCCAAGTCGGGGGGAGGGTCGGAAAGCAGTACTTC. Protein product: CASSQVGGRVGKQYF.